These 8 T cell receptor beta chains were sequenced from one sample in a study of Ad26.COV2.S vaccination and SARS-CoV-2 variants (dated by TCRdb to the early 2020s). Receptors were amplified or captured by the immunoSEQ multiplex PCR assay. TCRdb provides this immuneACCESS table in a form limited to in-frame rearrangements. Some clones are lacking; in checked studies, under half of them reflect an unresolved V gene, and why the rest are absent is not known. Here the sample has roughly 270,000 clones; more than 75% occur a single time. The ten largest clones capture approximately 3.4% of the sample. Taken with the paper, the label for treatment or condition translates to: around 19 received Ad26.COV2.S at low or high dose, single or two shots; five or six received placebo; per-sample allocation not given. Repertoires of vaccine and placebo recipients were sequenced from samples taken on day 63 after the first injection.

The source was peripheral blood, collected in a trial of Ad26.COV2.S vaccine versus placebo. Every receptor here comes from a person between 18 and 65 years old who received the Ad26.COV2.S COVID-19 vaccine or a placebo.

The chain links TRBV30 to TRBJ2-7, with no clear D. The ends were cut back, 3 bases at V and 0 bases at J, with 6 bases in the middle. This CDR3 has 12 amino acids. CDR1 and CDR2 (germline): GTSNPN, SVGIG (reference sequence). In DNA, the CDR3 is TGTGCCTGGAGGGGGTCCTCCTACGAGCAGTACTTC. This translates into CAWRGSSYEQYF.

The chain is built from TRBV5-4 and TRBJ2-7, with 14 bases that match TRBD2. Per the germline V gene, CDR1 is SGHNT and CDR2 is YYREEE (reference sequence). The CDR3 loop spans 16 amino acids. V lost 3 bases to trimming and J lost 5 bases; unmatched junction nucleotides: 7. CDR3 region: CASSSGTSGRSNEQYF. The DNA of the CDR3 is TGTGCCAGCAGCTCCGGGACTAGCGGGAGATCCAACGAGCAGTACTTC.

V and J are TRBV11-3 and TRBJ1-6; D call uncertain. The CDR3 covers 13 residues. CDR1 and CDR2 from the germline V gene are SGHNT and YENEEA. V shed 8 bases and J shed 7 bases, with 12 bases lying between them. The CDR3: CASSHGGNSPLHF. The CDR3, as DNA: TGTGCCAGCTCACACGGCGGGAATTCACCCCTCCACTTT.

As to this clone: Relative to the germline gene, one junction end is altered; a read error may explain this. V and J are TRBV7-2 and TRBJ2-7, with 11 bases aligning to TRBD2. The CDR3 runs 12 residues. Germline CDR1 is SGHTA and CDR2 is FQGNSA. The CDR3, as DNA: TGTGCCAGCAGCTCGTTACTAGCGGGGGTTCGCTTC. It is translated as CASSSLLAGVRF.

The table lists this clone with a few counts. The V call is TRBV27, the J call TRBJ2-7; D remains ambiguous. Germline loops: CDR1 MNHEY, CDR2 SMNVEV (reference sequence). Trimming left V 5 bases short and J 4 bases short, with 9 bases between. The CDR3 has 12 amino acids. CDR3 amino acids: CASSKVGYEQYF. The CDR3, as DNA: TGTGCCAGCAGTAAGGTCGGTTACGAGCAGTACTTC.

V usage is TRBV30 and J usage is TRBJ2-7; maybe TRBD1 (5 bases). The CDR3 sequence is 12 residues long. CDR1 is GTSNPN and CDR2 is SVGIG in the germline V gene (reference sequence). For the CDR3, the DNA is TGTGCGGCGGATATTCAGGGCTACGAGCAGTACTTC. Translated, it gives CAADIQGYEQYF. Full variable domain (outside the CDR3, taken from reference TRBV30 and TRBJ2-7): SQTIHQWPATLVQPVGSPLSLECTVEGTSNPNLYWYRQAAGRGLQLLFYSVGIGQISSEVPQNLSASRPQDRQFILSSKKLLLSDSGFYLCAADIQGYEQYFGPGTRLTVT.

The chain carries TRBV7-9 and TRBJ2-1; 9 nucleotides match TRBD2. This CDR3 has 19 amino acids. The germline gives CDR1 SEHNR, CDR2 FQNEAQ (reference sequence). V lost 5 bases to trimming and J lost 0 bases; unmatched junction nucleotides: 14. In DNA, the CDR3 is TGTGCCAGCAGCATTAGCGGGAGAGACCGCCGCAACTCCTACAATGAGCAGTTCTTC. It encodes CASSISGRDRRNSYNEQFF. Using reference TRBV7-9 and TRBJ2-1 for the parts outside the CDR3, the full variable domain is DTGVSQNPRHKITKRGQNVTFRCDPISEHNRLYWYRQTLGQGPEFLTYFQNEAQLEKSRLLSDRFSAERPKGSFSTLEIQRTEQGDSAMYLCASSISGRDRRNSYNEQFFGPGTRLTVL.

The rearrangement links TRBV30 to TRBJ1-4; weak D call: TRBD1 (5 bases). CDR3 length: 15 residues. Between the trimmed V and J ends, which lost 0 bases and 5 bases, there was a span of 13 bases. Germline V gene data show CDR1 as GTSNPN and CDR2 as SVGIG (reference sequence). CDR3 DNA: TGTGCCTGGAGTGTACGGGCAGGGCGGAATGAAAAACTGTTTTTT. Residues: CAWSVRAGRNEKLFF.